This TCR beta chain was profiled in a study of regulatory T cells in long-lasting Graves disease. In its sample, this clonotype was seen a few times. Assembly of TCR beta libraries relied on iRepertoire HTBI primers together with Arm-PCR of CDR3 regions. Authors' data handling: Sequenced samples collectively carried 62 TRBV and 14 TRBJ segments. TCRdb redid the calling of the multiplex PCR reads with MiXCR, one entry per CDR3 protein. The V and J calls follow TCRdb's processing rather than the paper's. The sample lists 650,000 to 850,000 distinct CDR3 sequences; 25% to 30% were seen once. The V end was cut by 5 bases, the J end by 7 bases, with 12 bases between. The CDR3 totals 13 residues. Time point specified: persistent/refractory GD, antithyroid drugs over 5 years with positive TRAb. The TCR library was made from RNA extracted from PBMCs.

The chain recombines TRBV12-3 or TRBV12-4 with TRBJ1-5; a possible D gene is TRBD1 (6 bases). Source: peripheral blood mononuclear cells (PBMCs), taken when the disease was refractory, from a patient treated with antithyroid drugs. The TCR was taken from a female donor with Graves disease. The CDR3 DNA reads TGTGCCAGCAGTCACAGGGTTGGGCAGCCCCAGCATTTT. It translates to CASSHRVGQPQHF.